This TCR beta chain was captured in a study of shared clonotypes between healthy human individuals (dated by TCRdb to the early 2020s). In the study overall: Three men and a couple of women, aged 18 to 49 years, made up the cohort. To estimate repertoire size and how much clonotypes are shared between individuals, the study performed deep sequencing of blood TCR repertoires from about five healthy adults. Leukapheresis yielded between about 0.85 and 10 billion PBMCs per donor. To increase sequencing depth and limit assay-specific biases, TCR repertoire library preparation and sequencing were carried out by different laboratories using diverse techniques. For each donor, CD4 naive and CD4 memory were each run on three plates, CD8 naive on two plates, and CD8 memory on one plate.

Broad study findings and their caveats: Incomplete sequencing was indicated by rarefaction of sorted-subset datasets, despite the large sequencing depth. Compared with non-shared clonotypes, clonotypes shared by all four sorted-subset donors had higher generation probabilities. Naive subsets generally had larger estimated clonotype richness than memory subsets. Sampling was restricted to blood, and TCR repertoires in tissue are likely to differ from TCR repertoires in blood. Across several donors, approximately 5% of naive CD4, approximately 3.6% of naive CD8, approximately 2.5% of memory CD4, and under 0.45% of memory CD8 clonotypes were shared. The genetic and exposure-history diversity represented was limited by the small number of donors. Pairwise subsampling indicated that sequencing depth was expected to affect the degree of clonotype sharing among donors.

Using the deep immunoSEQ assay, multiplex PCR amplified TCR CDR3 regions from genomic DNA. Extracted genomic DNA from each cell subset was distributed evenly across all wells of several immunoSEQ 96-well plates, and each plate was treated as a replicate. For sorted subsets, roughly 200 ng of genomic DNA, equivalent to 25,000 to 35,000 T cell genomes, went into each replicate PCR. The purified libraries were quantified using a Qubit 3.0 fluorometer, sized with a Bioanalyzer 2100, and then quantified again using the KAPA Library Quantification kit. Each immunoSEQ 96-well plate was sequenced on its own single-read 150-cycle Illumina NextSeq 550 flow cell. In the paper's pipeline: Because only junctional sequences without quality scores were contained in the immunoSEQ output, filtering matching that applied to full-length reads could not be performed. Sequences were annotated with PyIR, a Python wrapper for IgBLAST v1.9, and V/J genes and CDR3 were assigned using IMGT germline references. Any read was removed if the V/J assignment was weak (E-value above 1e-6), the CDR3 was missing, or the read contained stop codons, out-of-frame junctions, or ambiguous translated residues. V3J clonotypes were defined as sequences sharing the same inferred V gene, J gene, and CDR3 amino acid sequence. Percentage overlap between repertoires was calculated by dividing the number of shared unique clonotypes by the size of the smaller repertoire. RTK rarefaction, the Chao1 estimator, and Recon v2.1 estimates of unobserved clonotypes were used to assess repertoire richness. Generation probabilities were computed with OLGA for all TCRbeta clonotypes obtained by the gDNA method from several donors. TCRdb obtained this table from immuneACCESS and retained in-frame rearrangements with V and J assigned. These tables miss some clones; where compared with another copy, unresolved V genes account for less than half of the shortfall, and the remainder is unexplained. The D gene and trimming were derived from the DNA, and the V and J assignments and clone size from that table. The sample table lists more than 2 million clones, approximately 94% of them with a count of one. The ten largest clonotypes hold 0.1% to 0.15% of the sample.

A word on this clone: No antigen is known for it. One base away there is no much larger clone; base qualities are not given.

Donors were healthy HIV-negative adults with no recently reported acute infections or vaccinations. Only Caucasian adults living in Nashville, Tennessee, USA were represented among the donors. CD4+ T cells were enriched by magnetic negative selection; naive cells were then positively selected on CD45RA, and the negative fraction formed the memory subset. After blood collection by leukapheresis, PBMCs were isolated using Ficoll-Histopaque density gradient centrifugation and then cryopreserved in the vapor phase of liquid nitrogen. Analytical flow cytometry was used to check the purity and quantity of every magnetically sorted T cell population. Genomic DNA was isolated from each sorted fraction and quantified by UV absorbance on a Nanodrop 2000c. Input material: naive CD4+ T cells sorted from blood. The sample's cell subset or site label, decoded: CD45RA+ positively selected. This sequence was found in a man younger than 35 in good health.

The DNA is TGTGCCAGCAGCCTACGACAGGGGCAGCAAGAGACCCAGTACTTC. This codes for CASSLRQGQQETQYF. The chain couples TRBV5-4 to TRBJ2-5; 8 bases in the junction line up with TRBD1. Counted from cysteine to phenylalanine, this CDR3 has 15 amino acids. The read is trimmed to its CDR3 DNA, 45 bases read in frame from base 1. The germline V gene (reference sequence) supplies CDR1 SGHNT and CDR2 YYREEE. Trimming leaves V shorter by 4 bases and J shorter by 2 bases, with the junction holding 7 bases beyond the gene matches.